This T cell receptor (beta chain) originates from a study of early T cells in non-severe SARS-CoV-2 infection. Study background: The sequenced material was bulk RNA from unsorted whole blood, and its chains were unpaired.

General observations from the study: Reliance on VDJdb matching favored anti-spike CD8 responses; private and CD4 specificities were missed.

Individually, cDNA molecules had unique molecular identifiers attached to them. TCRdb re-called the 5' RACE reads with MiXCR, one entry per CDR3 protein. The table lists approximately 56,000 distinct CDR3 sequences, approximately 10% of them singletons. Concerning this clonotype itself: Its specificity is not known.

The sequence was obtained from an adult who was a healthcare worker with PCR-confirmed SARS-CoV-2 infection or an uninfected control (not recorded which). The sequenced sample was whole blood.

CDR3 residues: CASSRAGVTGELFF. CDR3 bases: TGTGCCAGTAGTCGGGCGGGAGTCACCGGGGAGCTGTTTTTT. The chain employs TRBV19 and TRBJ2-2; TRBD2 agrees at 7 bases. The CDR3 is made up of 14 amino acids. Germline CDR1 LNHDA, CDR2 SQIVND (reference sequence). V was clipped by 5 bases and J by 4 bases; unmatched bases: 4. Filled out from reference TRBV19 and TRBJ2-2, the complete variable domain reads DGGITQSPKYLFRKEGQNVTLSCEQNLNHDAMYWYRQDPGQGLRLIYYSQIVNDFQKGDIAEGYSVSREKKESFPLTVTSAQKNPTAFYLCASSRAGVTGELFFGEGSRLTVL.